The entry below gives a single T cell receptor (beta chain) sequence along with its context. The target antigen is unknown. Roughly 10 milliliters of peripheral blood were drawn from each donor. The sample comes from a study of blood T cells in healthy people across ages. Whole-study context: Every two T cells gave about one barcoded beta molecule via template switching.

V was clipped by 6 bases and J by 0 bases, with 9 bases between them. The germline V gene encodes CDR1 SGHTA and CDR2 FQGNSA. The length of the CDR3 is 13 residues. Study observations and caveats: The study found TCR beta diversity correlated strongly with naive T cell percentage. TCR beta diversity, measured per million T cells, fell in a roughly linear way with age.

The authors ran a second PCR of about 6 to 11 cycles using a sample-barcoded 5' primer and a J-beta primer mix. TCRdb itself ran the 5' RACE reads through MiXCR, one entry per CDR3 protein. The data show more than 650,000 distinct CDR3 sequences, approximately 22% seen once. The V gene is TRBV7-2, the J gene TRBJ2-7, with no clear D. This clonotype was sampled from a man between 65 and 85 years old in good health. The specimen sequenced was blood. CDR3 residues: CASSGPSSYEQYF. The CDR3 DNA is TGTGCCAGCAGTGGACCCAGCTCCTACGAGCAGTACTTC.